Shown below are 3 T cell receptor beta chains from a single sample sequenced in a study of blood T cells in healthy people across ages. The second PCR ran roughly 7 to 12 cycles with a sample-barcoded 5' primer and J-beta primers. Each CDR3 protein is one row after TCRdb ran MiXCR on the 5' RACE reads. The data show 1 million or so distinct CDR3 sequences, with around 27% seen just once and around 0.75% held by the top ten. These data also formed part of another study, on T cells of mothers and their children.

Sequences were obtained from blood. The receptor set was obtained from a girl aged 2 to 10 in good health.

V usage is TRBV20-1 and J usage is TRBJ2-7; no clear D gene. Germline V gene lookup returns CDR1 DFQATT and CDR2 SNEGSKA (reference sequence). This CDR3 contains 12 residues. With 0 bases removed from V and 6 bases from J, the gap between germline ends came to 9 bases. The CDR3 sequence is CSARDPSREQYF. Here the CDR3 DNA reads TGCAGTGCTAGAGACCCCTCTCGCGAGCAGTACTTC.

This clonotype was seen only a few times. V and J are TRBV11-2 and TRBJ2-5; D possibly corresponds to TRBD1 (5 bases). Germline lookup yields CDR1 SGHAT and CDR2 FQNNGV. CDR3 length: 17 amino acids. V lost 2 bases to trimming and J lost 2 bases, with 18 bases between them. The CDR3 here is CASSLYAGQALQETQYF. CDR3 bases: TGTGCCAGCAGCTTATATGCAGGGCAGGCGTTACAAGAGACCCAGTACTTC.

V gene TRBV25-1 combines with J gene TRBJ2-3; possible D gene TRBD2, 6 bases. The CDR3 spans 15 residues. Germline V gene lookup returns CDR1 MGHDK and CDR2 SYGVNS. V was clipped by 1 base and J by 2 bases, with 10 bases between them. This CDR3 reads CASSELEGFTDTQYF. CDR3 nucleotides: TGTGCCAGCAGTGAATTGGAGGGATTCACAGATACGCAGTATTTT.